Listed below are T cell receptor beta chains from one sample, sequenced in a study of T cells after posttransplantation cyclophosphamide. Only in-frame clones appear in the TCRdb table, and some are missing; sequencing was by immunoSEQ multiplex PCR. The sample yields approximately 45,000 clones, 85% to 95% seen once. Specimen: PBMCs. These receptors were collected from a woman aged 50 to 65 in good health and a related stem cell transplant donor. CDR3s include the opening cysteine and the closing phenylalanine or tryptophan. D genes are given only for firm matches. A row's size may be missing; if present it is once, few, many or a size class.

>NA|TRBJ2-7|NA|TRBV21-1
TGTGCCAGCAGCGAAGAGCGCCTGGTGCGGGAGGACCTCTACGAGCAGTACTTC
CASSEERLVREDLYEQYF
>NA|TRBJ2-3|TRBD2|TRBV5-1
TGCGCCAGTTTAGTAGCGGGAGGGCCGACAGATACGCAGTATTTT
CASLVAGGPTDTQYF
>NA|TRBJ1-2|NA|TRBV6-1
TGTGCCAGCAGTGAATCGGGCGGGTTGCGAGGCTACACCTTC
CASSESGGLRGYTF
>once|TRBJ2-5|NA|TRBV6-6
TGTGCCAGCAGCCGAATGACAGAGCAAGAGACCCAGTACTTC
CASSRMTEQETQYF
>NA|TRBJ2-7|TRBD2|TRBV15
TGTGCCACCAGCAGAGGACATACCGCGGGGGGCTACGAGCAGTACTTC
CATSRGHTAGGYEQYF
>NA|TRBJ2-3|TRBD2|TRBV30
TGTGCCTGTCATCCTAGCGGGAGGGCTGAAGATACGCAGTATTTT
CACHPSGRAEDTQYF
>NA|TRBJ2-2|TRBD1|TRBV27
TGTGCCAGCAGTTTCGACAGGGAAGGGGAGCTGTTTTTT
CASSFDREGELFF
>NA|TRBJ1-1|TRBD1|TRBV19
TGTGCCAGTAGTCCTGGGACAGGGCTGACTGAAGCTTTCTTT
CASSPGTGLTEAFF
>NA|TRBJ2-3|TRBD2|TRBV4-2
TGTGCCAGCAGCCCGATGGGCACTAGCGGGGGGGGAAGCACAGATACGCAGTATTTT
CASSPMGTSGGGSTDTQYF
>NA|TRBJ2-2|TRBD2|TRBV5-8
TGTGCCAGCAGCTCTCCGGGACTAGCGGGATTTACCGGGGAGCTGTTTTTT
CASSSPGLAGFTGELFF
>NA|TRBJ2-1|TRBD2|TRBV19
TGTGCCAGTAGTGCGACTAGCACCAATGAGCAGTTCTTC
CASSATSTNEQFF
>NA|TRBJ1-3|TRBD1|TRBV6-6
TGTGCCAGCAGCGGGGGACAGACTCGAAACACCATATATTTT
CASSGGQTRNTIYF
>NA|TRBJ2-1|TRBD2|TRBV19
TGTGCCAGTAGTATAGTAGCGGGGGGGCCCTACAATGAGCAGTTCTTC
CASSIVAGGPYNEQFF
>NA|TRBJ2-7|NA|TRBV5-1
TGCGCCAGCACCCCCCAGGGAAACTACGAGCAGTACTTC
CASTPQGNYEQYF
>NA|TRBJ1-4|NA|TRBV7-8
TGTGCCAGCAGCTTAAACACCGAAAAACTGTTTTTT
CASSLNTEKLFF
>NA|TRBJ2-5|TRBD2|TRBV19
TGTGCCAGTAGTATGCTAGCGGGGGGGCCAGAGACCCAGTACTTC
CASSMLAGGPETQYF
>NA|TRBJ1-2|NA|TRBV28
TGTGCCGTCATTGGGGCTTTTCACTATGGCTACACCTTC
CAVIGAFHYGYTF
>NA|TRBJ1-1|TRBD1|TRBV7-9
TGTGCCAGCAGCCGGGACAGCGAAAACACTGAAGCTTTCTTT
CASSRDSENTEAFF
>NA|TRBJ2-5|NA|TRBV21-1
TGTGCCAGCCTCCAGCGGGGAGGAGAGACCCAGTACTTC
CASLQRGGETQYF
>NA|TRBJ1-2|NA|TRBV14
TGTGCCAGCAGCCAAGACCCAGGGGATTCGAATTATGGCTACACCTTC
CASSQDPGDSNYGYTF
>NA|TRBJ1-4|TRBD1|TRBV6-6
TGTGCCAGCAGTCGGACAGGGGAGACTAATGAAAAACTGTTTTTT
CASSRTGETNEKLFF
>NA|TRBJ1-4|TRBD1|TRBV5-1
TGCGCCAGCAGCTTAGTTACAGGGGTACGGGAAAAACTGTTTTTT
CASSLVTGVREKLFF
>once|TRBJ2-3|NA|TRBV4-1
TGCGCCAGCAGCCCGATGGAGAAGACCGGAGATACGCAGTATTTT
CASSPMEKTGDTQYF
>NA|TRBJ1-2|TRBD1|TRBV5-6
TGTGCCAGCAGCTTGTACAGGGGCCTGGCCTATGGCTACACCTTC
CASSLYRGLAYGYTF
>few|TRBJ2-2|NA|TRBV9
TGTGCCAGCAGCTCCGACAGTACGAACACCGGGGAGCTGTTTTTT
CASSSDSTNTGELFF
>NA|TRBJ2-7|NA|TRBV5-1
TGCGCCAGCAGCTTGATTTCGGCAGGGCCCGAAGAGCAGTACTTC
CASSLISAGPEEQYF
>NA|TRBJ1-2|TRBD1|TRBV6-4
TGTGCCAGCAGTGCTCGGACAGGGGAAGGCTACACCTTC
CASSARTGEGYTF
>NA|TRBJ2-7|NA|TRBV4-1
TGCGCCAGCAGCCAAGGGGCCAGGTCCTCCTACGAGCAGTACTTC
CASSQGARSSYEQYF
>NA|TRBJ2-7|NA|TRBV7-8
TGTGCCAGCAGCTTAAAGCGTACGGCGAAAGCGTTGCAGTACTTC
CASSLKRTAKALQYF
>NA|TRBJ2-7|TRBD2|TRBV7-9
TGTGCCAGCAGCACCCGGGACTACACCTACGAGCAGTACTTC
CASSTRDYTYEQYF
>NA|TRBJ1-3|NA|TRBV19
TGTGCCAGTAGTATTCTGGCAGGGCCTGGAAACACCATATATTTT
CASSILAGPGNTIYF
>NA|TRBJ1-6|TRBD1|TRBV19
TGTGCCAGTAGGCTCCGGGACAGGGCTTTCTCCAGCTCCTATAATTCACCCCTCCACTTT
CASRLRDRAFSSSYNSPLHF
>NA|TRBJ1-5|NA|TRBV4-2
TGTGCCAGCAGCCAAGAAAGTGGGGGGACGGATCAGCCCCAGCATTTT
CASSQESGGTDQPQHF
>once|TRBJ1-1|NA|TRBV5-1
TGCGCCAGCAGCGGAGGGGTTATGAACACTGAAGCTTTCTTT
CASSGGVMNTEAFF
>NA|TRBJ2-2|NA|TRBV5-1
TGCGCCAGCACCCCGTCGGCTAGCAGCTACACCGGGGAGCTGTTTTTT
CASTPSASSYTGELFF
>NA|TRBJ1-2|NA|TRBV7-8
TGTGCCAGCAGATTAAACAAAGCAGGGCAGGATGGCTACACCTTC
CASRLNKAGQDGYTF
>NA|TRBJ2-1|NA|TRBV6-6
TGTGCCAGCAGTTACGGGGGGGGCCGTAGAAATGAGCAGTTCTTC
CASSYGGGRRNEQFF
>NA|TRBJ2-2|TRBD1|TRBV2
TGTGCCAGCAGCGGGACAGTGAACACCGGGGAGCTGTTTTTT
CASSGTVNTGELFF
>NA|TRBJ1-1|TRBD1|TRBV5-1
TGCGCCAGCAGGCCAGGGGGCACTGAAGCTTTCTTT
CASRPGGTEAFF
>NA|TRBJ2-7|TRBD2|TRBV5-1
TGCGCCAGCAGCAGGACTAGCGGGAGCGGTGAGCAGTACTTC
CASSRTSGSGEQYF
>NA|TRBJ1-1|TRBD1|TRBV28
TGTGCCAGCGGCCAGACAGGGAAGGACACTGAAGCTTTCTTT
CASGQTGKDTEAFF
>NA|TRBJ1-1|NA|TRBV11-2
TGTGCCAGCAGCTCGCAGACTGAAGCTTTCTTT
CASSSQTEAFF
>NA|TRBJ1-2|NA|TRBV13
TGTGCCAGCAGCTTAGCGCAGCGGATCTATGGCTACACCTTC
CASSLAQRIYGYTF
>NA|TRBJ1-6|NA|TRBV7-3
TGTGCCAGCAGCCAGGCGGGGGACGGGAATTCACCCCTCCACTTT
CASSQAGDGNSPLHF
>NA|TRBJ1-4|TRBD1|TRBV4-2
TGTGCCAGCAGCCCAAAAACAGGGGAAGATGAAAAACTGTTTTTT
CASSPKTGEDEKLFF
>NA|TRBJ1-6|NA|TRBV21-1
TGTGCCCGAGCCGGTTCACCCCTCCACTTT
CARAGSPLHF
>once|TRBJ2-7|NA|TRBV15
TGTGCCACCAGCGAAGTGGGGGGAAGGTCCTACGAGCAGTACTTC
CATSEVGGRSYEQYF
>NA|TRBJ2-1|NA|TRBV14
TGTGCCAGCAGCCAAGATACGGGGAACTACAATGAGCAGTTCTTC
CASSQDTGNYNEQFF
>NA|TRBJ1-1|NA|TRBV27
TGTGCCAGCAGTATGGGGGCTTGGACTGAAGCTTTCTTT
CASSMGAWTEAFF
>NA|TRBJ2-5|NA|TRBV10-3
TGTGCCATCAGTGAGTCTAATCCAGGGGTCCAAGAGACCCAGTACTTC
CAISESNPGVQETQYF
>NA|TRBJ1-1|NA|TRBV4-2
TGTGCCAGCAGCCCTCAGTTGAACACTGAAGCTTTCTTT
CASSPQLNTEAFF
>medium-sized|TRBJ2-1|TRBD2|TRBV5-1
TGCGCCAGCAGCTCCACTAGCGGGGTATTCAACAATGAGCAGTTCTTC
CASSSTSGVFNNEQFF
>NA|TRBJ1-2|TRBD1|TRBV18
TGTGCCAGCTCACCCCCGGGACAGGGGTATCACGGCTACACCTTC
CASSPPGQGYHGYTF
>NA|TRBJ1-2|NA|TRBV5-1
TGCGCCAGCAGCTTCGACTCCCCGAGGGATGGCTACACCTTC
CASSFDSPRDGYTF
>NA|TRBJ1-2|NA|TRBV28
TGTGCCAGCAGCTTTTCGCAGGGCTATGGCTACACCTTC
CASSFSQGYGYTF
>NA|TRBJ2-2|NA|TRBV5-1
TGCGCCAGCAGCCCAAAACCCGACAGGCTCACCGGGGAGCTGTTTTTT
CASSPKPDRLTGELFF
>few|TRBJ1-2|TRBD1|TRBV19
TGTGCCAGTAGTCCCGACGCCACAGGGGACTATGGCTACACCTTC
CASSPDATGDYGYTF
>NA|TRBJ1-6|TRBD1|TRBV19
TGTGCCAGTAGAAAAGACAGGGGGCGTAATTCACCCCTCCACTTT
CASRKDRGRNSPLHF
>NA|TRBJ1-2|TRBD1|TRBV5-4
TGTGCCAGCAGCACCCACTCGACAGGGGCAGGTGGCTACACCTTC
CASSTHSTGAGGYTF